Shown below are 28 T cell receptor beta chains from a single sample sequenced in a study of a mutant IDH1 vaccine in newly diagnosed glioma (dated by TCRdb to about 2021). This specimen's time point label, interpreted: week 11, during vaccination. Each vaccine dose was 300 ug of a 20-mer mutant IDH1 peptide in Montanide, given subcutaneously with topical imiquimod. What these receptors recognize is not known. Library generation was performed with the immunoSEQ multiplex PCR assay. TCRdb stores this immuneACCESS table with in-frame sequences only. Part of the clones is absent; in the studies checked, under half of the shortfall reflects unresolved V genes, and no reason is known for the rest. A total of about 36,000 clones appear in this sample, 75% to 85% of them only once. The top ten clones comprise more than 12% of the sample. This material consisted of peripheral blood mononuclear cells (PBMCs), taken from a glioma patient whose treatment included an IDH1 peptide vaccine. The receptors were gathered from a woman aged 25 to 39 with glioma. Some clones in this sample may be carry-over from other donors' samples.

The genes are TRBV18 and TRBJ2-7; 7 positions match TRBD1. Germline trimming cut 4 bases from V and 7 bases from J; bases unmatched to any gene: 7. The CDR3 loop spans 13 amino acids. Germline CDR1 is KGHSH and CDR2 is LQKENI. CDR3 sequence: CASSLGQLSEQYF. Here the CDR3 DNA reads TGTGCCAGCTCACTGGGACAGCTGTCGGAGCAGTACTTC.

This clone is termed medium-sized. The V call is TRBV2, the J call TRBJ1-1, with no clear D. This CDR3 has 14 residues. Trimming took off 4 bases at V and 4 bases at J, with 13 bases between the two ends. Germline V gives CDR1 SNHLY, CDR2 FYNNEI. CDR3 bases: TGTGCCAGCAGTGCTCGGGATGCCGGCACTGAAGCTTTCTTT. This codes for CASSARDAGTEAFF.

The chain is built from TRBV9 and TRBJ1-1; 10 nucleotides align to TRBD1. This CDR3 region has 15 residues. With 4 bases clipped from V and 5 bases from J, the junction kept 8 bases outside the gene matches. Germline-derived CDR1 and CDR2 are SGDLS and YYNGEE. CDR3 in amino acids: CASSIGQGVGTEAFF. The CDR3 nucleotides are TGTGCCAGCAGCATAGGACAGGGGGTAGGAACTGAAGCTTTCTTT.

The V and J genes are TRBV6-1 and TRBJ1-1; 8 bases match TRBD1. V gave up 8 bases and J gave up 11 bases; unmatched junction bases: 7. The germline V gene encodes CDR1 MNHNS and CDR2 SASEGT. The CDR3 covers 11 residues. The CDR3, as DNA: TGTGCCAGCGGGGAGGACAGGGCGGCTTTCTTT. Its translation is CASGEDRAAFF.

This chain joins TRBV12-5 and TRBJ1-1; 10 bases agree with TRBD1. Germline values: CDR1 LGHNT, CDR2 FRNRAP. This CDR3 contains 16 residues. With 6 bases clipped from V and 2 bases from J, the junction kept 9 bases outside the gene matches. The CDR3 sequence is CASGTYRTGGNTEAFF. The CDR3 DNA sequence: TGTGCTAGTGGGACGTATCGGACAGGGGGAAACACTGAAGCTTTCTTT.

The J gene is TRBJ2-7, the V gene TRBV2; 8 positions match TRBD1. CDR1 and CDR2 from the germline V gene are SNHLY and FYNNEI. The CDR3 extends over 15 amino acids. V lost 1 base, J lost 4 bases, and 6 bases stayed unmatched. The CDR3 here is CASSEETGAVYEQYF. DNA of the CDR3: TGTGCCAGCAGTGAAGAGACAGGGGCGGTATACGAGCAGTACTTC.

The genes are TRBV11-1 and TRBJ2-1; weak D call: TRBD2 (6 bases). The CDR3 spans 14 residues. V lost 5 bases, J lost 4 bases, and 12 bases lay in between. The germline V gene has CDR1 SGHAT and CDR2 FQDESV (reference sequence). Here the CDR3 reads CASSRGTLYNEQFF. In DNA, the CDR3 is TGTGCCAGCAGCCGGGGGACCCTGTACAATGAGCAGTTCTTC.

DNA of the CDR3: TGTGCCAGCAGCACGAGCTTGGGTACTGAAGCTTTCTTT. Translation gives CASSTSLGTEAFF. This rearrangement joins TRBV7-8 to TRBJ1-1; D not certain. Germline CDR1 reads SGHVS; CDR2 reads FQNEAQ. This CDR3 is built from 13 residues. V was trimmed by 5 bases and J by 5 bases, leaving 12 bases between them.

The rearrangement joins TRBV15 to TRBJ2-6; D might be TRBD2 (5 bases). CDR1 LNHNV and CDR2 YYDKDF come from the germline V gene (reference sequence). The germline V and J ends were trimmed by 5 bases and 3 bases, with 11 bases remaining between them. CDR3 length: 15 residues. CDR3 in DNA: TGTGCCACCAGCGAGGACTCTGGTGGGGCCAACGTCCTGACTTTC. This encodes CATSEDSGGANVLTF. The complete variable domain, with remaining parts taken from reference TRBV15 and TRBJ2-6, reads DAMVIQNPRYQVTQFGKPVTLSCSQTLNHNVMYWYQQKSSQAPKLLFHYYDKDFNNEADTPDNFQSRRPNTSFCFLDIRSPGLGDTAMYLCATSEDSGGANVLTFGAGSRLTVL.

This clone has only a few counts. This chain links TRBV5-6 with TRBJ2-2; 13 bases align to TRBD2. The V gene end was trimmed by 3 bases and the J gene end by 5 bases; junction bases not matched to a gene: 13. Germline V gives CDR1 SGHDT, CDR2 YYEEEE. The CDR3 contains 19 residues. This CDR3 is CASSSRPYTSGRGTGELFF. DNA of the CDR3: TGTGCCAGCAGCTCGAGGCCCTACACTAGCGGGAGGGGAACCGGGGAGCTGTTTTTT.

The CDR3 bases are TGTGCCAGCAGTGAAACGAGGGGCCCGGGCACTGAAGCTTTCTTT. It translates to CASSETRGPGTEAFF. The V gene is TRBV2, the J gene TRBJ1-1; tentative D call: TRBD1 (5 bases). Trimming left V 2 bases short and J 4 bases short, with 14 bases between. The CDR3 has 15 amino acids. Germline CDR1 SNHLY, CDR2 FYNNEI.

J is TRBJ2-3 and V is TRBV10-1; D not resolved. From germline, CDR1 is WNHNN and CDR2 SYGVQD (reference sequence). This CDR3 has 14 amino acids. Trimming shortened V by 2 bases and J by 0 bases, and 6 bases separated the two germline ends. The chain's CDR3 is CASSEASSTDTQYF. The CDR3, as DNA: TGCGCCAGCAGTGAGGCCAGCAGCACAGATACGCAGTATTTT.

The chain couples TRBV12-5 to TRBJ1-5, with D perhaps matching TRBD1 (5 bases). This CDR3 has 14 residues. The V end was cut by 4 bases, the J end by 3 bases, with 10 bases between. Germline-derived CDR1 and CDR2 are LGHNT and FRNRAP. The CDR3 spells CASGSTATNQPQHF. CDR3 nucleotides: TGTGCTAGTGGTTCGACAGCGACCAATCAGCCCCAGCATTTT.

The chain combines TRBV30 with TRBJ2-5; D remains ambiguous. The germline gives CDR1 GTSNPN, CDR2 SVGIG (reference sequence). This CDR3 is built from 11 residues. The V and J ends lost 3 bases and 11 bases respectively, with 13 bases between them. CDR3 DNA sequence: TGTGCCTGGAGCAGATGGTTGGAGCAGTACTTC. Its protein product is CAWSRWLEQYF.

This clone was observed a single time. The rearrangement joins TRBV11-1 to TRBJ2-1, with 7 bases lining up with TRBD2. The CDR3 consists of 15 residues. Germline values: CDR1 SGHAT, CDR2 FQDESV (reference sequence). V shed 3 bases and J 8 bases; nucleotides not matched to a gene: 10. The CDR3 region has the DNA TGTGCCAGCAGCTTGGGGCTAGCGGAGGGCGATGAGCAGTTCTTC. It codes for CASSLGLAEGDEQFF. Full variable domain (rest looked up from reference TRBV11-1 and TRBJ2-1): EAEVAQSPRYKITEKSQAVAFWCDPISGHATLYWYRQILGQGPELLVQFQDESVVDDSQLPKDRFSAERLKGVDSTLKIQPAELGDSAMYLCASSLGLAEGDEQFFGPGTRLTVL.

This clone has only a few counts. This chain uses TRBV2 with TRBJ2-7, with 9 bases lining up with TRBD2. Germline CDR1 reads SNHLY; CDR2 reads FYNNEI. This CDR3 comprises 15 residues. Trimming cost V 4 bases and J 3 bases; bases outside gene matches: 7. CDR3 amino acids: CASSGPLAGDYEQYF. The CDR3 bases are TGTGCCAGCAGTGGCCCCTTAGCGGGGGACTACGAGCAGTACTTC.

CDR3 nucleotides: TGCAGCGTTGTAGGCCCAAGAGACAGTCAAAACAATGAGCAGTTCTTC. Its protein is CSVVGPRDSQNNEQFF. The chain combines TRBV29-1 with TRBJ2-1, with D perhaps TRBD1 (5 bases). This CDR3 comprises 16 residues. The germline CDR1 and CDR2 sequences are SQVTM and ANQGSEA. Trimming took off 4 bases at V and 5 bases at J, with 21 bases between the two ends.

The CDR3 here is CASSPPFEGGETQYF. The CDR3 bases are TGTGCCAGCAGCCCCCCGTTTGAGGGAGGGGAGACCCAGTACTTC. The chain employs TRBV5-6 and TRBJ2-5; 7 bases match TRBD2. Unmatched junction bases numbered 11, after V lost 4 bases and J lost 5 bases. The V gene's germline CDR1 is SGHDT and CDR2 YYEEEE. CDR3 length: 15 amino acids.

The CDR3 nucleotides read TGTGCCAGCAGCTTAGTAGCAGGGGGCGTCTACGAGCAGTACTTC. As protein: CASSLVAGGVYEQYF. This sequence joins TRBV7-2 and TRBJ2-7; 8 positions match TRBD1. The CDR3 sequence is 15 residues long. Germline assignment: CDR1 SGHTA and CDR2 FQGNSA. The V segment lost 1 base and the J segment 3 bases; nucleotides outside the gene matches: 5.

The chain has TRBV2 and TRBJ2-7; D unresolved. The CDR3 extends over 12 amino acids. Germline V gene sequence: CDR1 SNHLY, CDR2 FYNNEI. The V end was cut by 4 bases, the J end by 1 base, with 5 bases between. CDR3 in amino acids: CASSAVSYEQYF. The CDR3 DNA is TGTGCCAGCAGTGCAGTTTCCTACGAGCAGTACTTC.

This clone was counted once. The V and J genes are TRBV19 and TRBJ2-3; D gene ambiguous. This CDR3 region has 16 residues. Trimming pared 3 bases from V and 0 bases from J, leaving 13 bases between. Germline V lookup: CDR1 LNHDA, CDR2 SQIVND (reference sequence). In DNA, the CDR3 is TGTGCCAGTAGTATCGCGCAGTTCCCTAGCACAGATACGCAGTATTTT. It codes for CASSIAQFPSTDTQYF.

CDR3 DNA: TGTGCCAGCAGTGTAGGCAGGGTTTCCTACGAGCAGTACTTC. Its protein is CASSVGRVSYEQYF. J is TRBJ2-7 and V is TRBV2, with a weak D call TRBD1 (5 bases). Trimming removed 4 bases from V and 1 base from J, with 11 bases in between. The germline gives CDR1 SNHLY, CDR2 FYNNEI. The CDR3 runs 14 residues.

The chain uses TRBV29-1 and TRBJ1-3; TRBD1 might be the D (6 bases). The V gene's germline CDR1 is SQVTM and CDR2 ANQGSEA. The CDR3 has 14 residues. V lost 6 bases to trimming and J lost 2 bases, with 14 bases between them. CDR3 DNA: TGCAGCGTCCTCCCTGGGGGGCCTGGAAACACCATATATTTT. Its protein product is CSVLPGGPGNTIYF. The whole variable domain, remainder taken from reference TRBV29-1 and TRBJ1-3, is SAVISQKPSRDICQRGTSLTIQCQVDSQVTMMFWYRQQPGQSLTLIATANQGSEATYESGFVIDKFPISRPNLTFSTLTVSNMSPEDSSIYLCSVLPGGPGNTIYFGEGSWLTVV.

The V gene is TRBV10-2, the J gene TRBJ2-3; a possible D gene is TRBD2 (5 bases). CDR1 WSHSY and CDR2 SAAADI come from the germline V gene. The CDR3 has 16 residues. Trimming pared 1 base from V and 0 bases from J, leaving 11 bases between. The CDR3 DNA reads TGCGCCAGCAGTGAGTGGGCGGGCCTAAGCACAGATACGCAGTATTTT. It is translated as CASSEWAGLSTDTQYF.

The chain uses TRBV7-8 and TRBJ2-3; 7 nucleotides align to TRBD1. The CDR3 is made up of 15 amino acids. Germline CDR1 reads SGHVS; CDR2 reads FQNEAQ. With V trimmed by 7 bases and J by 4 bases, 11 bases remained unmatched. The chain's CDR3 is CASNHRGLAADTQYF. CDR3 DNA sequence: TGTGCCAGCAACCATAGGGGGCTGGCCGCAGATACGCAGTATTTT.

This clone has just one count. This chain links TRBV15 with TRBJ2-5; 7 bases agree with TRBD2. J gave up 5 bases and V 5 bases, and 8 bases lay outside the gene matches. The CDR3 length is 14 residues. The germline V gene has CDR1 LNHNV and CDR2 YYDKDF (reference sequence). Here the CDR3 DNA reads TGTGCCACCAGCGCTAGCGGCTTAGGGGAGACCCAGTACTTC. Translated, it gives CATSASGLGETQYF.

The chain couples TRBV5-8 to TRBJ1-5; D gene ambiguous. The length of the CDR3 is 15 residues. The V and J ends lost 4 bases and 0 bases respectively, with 11 bases between them. Germline V gene lookup returns CDR1 SGHTS and CDR2 YDEGEE. The CDR3, as DNA: TGTGCCAGCAGCCTACACCCGGCTAGCAATCAGCCCCAGCATTTT. Encoded protein: CASSLHPASNQPQHF. Variable domain in full (rest from reference TRBV5-8 and TRBJ1-5): EAGVTQSPTHLIKTRGQQATLRCSPISGHTSVYWYQQALGLGLQFLLWYDEGEERNRGNFPPRFSGRQFPNYSSELNVNALELEDSALYLCASSLHPASNQPQHFGDGTRLSIL.

This clone has a single count. The chain employs TRBV2 and TRBJ2-7, with D perhaps matching TRBD1 or TRBD2 (7 bases each). The CDR3 sequence is 12 residues long. CDR1 is SNHLY and CDR2 is FYNNEI in the germline V gene. V was clipped by 11 bases and J by 1 base, with 12 bases between them. The CDR3 nucleotides read TGTGCCGGGGGGGACAGATCCTACGAGCAGTACTTC. This encodes CAGGDRSYEQYF.